This T cell receptor (beta chain) stems from a study of T cells in Graves' hyperthyroidism and ophthalmopathy. A word on this clonotype: A much bigger clone sits one base away, suggesting this may be a read error.

The V gene lost 6 bases and the J gene lost 6 bases, with 18 bases spanning the gap. This CDR3 has 14 amino acids. Per the germline V gene, CDR1 is SGHRS and CDR2 is YFSETQ. From RNA transcripts, TCR beta CDR3 regions were amplified. HTBI primers drove first-round RT-PCR of the TCR CDR3. TCRdb reprocessed the multiplex PCR reads with MiXCR, giving one entry per CDR3 protein. Altogether approximately 330,000 distinct CDR3 sequences are present, around a sixth being singletons, with the ten largest covering 49%. The source material was blood. The sequence was obtained from a woman aged 50 to 65 with Graves' hyperthyroidism. V usage is TRBV5-1 and J usage is TRBJ1-2; the D gene is possibly TRBD1 (5 bases). CDR3 loop: CASTLTGTRDGYTF. DNA for the CDR3: TGCGCCAGCACCCTTACGGGGACGCGGGATGGCTACACCTTC.